Following are 15 T cell receptor beta chains from one sample sequenced in a study of T cells of healthy individuals. In TCRdb, the 5' RACE reads were re-called with MiXCR into one record per CDR3 protein. The data show some 69,000 distinct CDR3 sequences, roughly 15% seen once. The receptor source for this set is a human donor in good health.

This clonotype was observed a few times. The chain combines TRBV28 with TRBJ2-1; 8 bases are a match to TRBD2. Trimming took 6 bases from V and 7 from J; bases not matched to a gene: 2. The CDR3 length is 12 residues. CDR1 is MDHEN and CDR2 is SYDVKM in the germline V gene. CDR3 coding DNA: TGTGCCAGCAGGGGGACTAGAAATGAGCAGTTCTTC. Its translation is CASRGTRNEQFF.

The rearrangement links TRBV12-3 or TRBV12-4 to TRBJ1-2; D gene uncertain. The CDR3 spans 9 residues. V was cut by 8 bases and J by 8 bases, with 6 bases left in between. CDR3 loop: CASGYGYTF. The CDR3 nucleotides are TGTGCCAGCGGATACGGCTACACCTTC.

This clonotype was detected a few times. J is TRBJ2-5 and V is TRBV27; D remains ambiguous. The germline CDR1 and CDR2 sequences are MNHEY and SMNVEV (reference sequence). V was clipped by 2 bases and J by 0 bases, with 4 bases between them. This CDR3 contains 13 residues. In DNA form, the CDR3 reads TGTGCCAGCAGTTTAGGGGACCAAGAGACCCAGTACTTC. Translating it yields CASSLGDQETQYF.

This clonotype was recorded at least ten times. The J gene is TRBJ2-2, the V gene TRBV27; D is perhaps TRBD2 (5 bases). Germline values: CDR1 MNHEY, CDR2 SMNVEV (reference sequence). The CDR3 consists of 16 residues. Trimming cost V 1 base and J 0 bases, with 9 bases left between them. DNA for the CDR3: TGTGCCAGCAGTTTATATGGCGGGTCGAACACCGGGGAGCTGTTTTTT. As protein: CASSLYGGSNTGELFF.

This clonotype was seen more than once but under ten times. V gene TRBV9 combines with J gene TRBJ2-2; no clear D gene. The germline V and J ends were trimmed by 0 bases and 1 base, with 4 bases remaining between them. The CDR3 is 14 amino acids. Germline loops: CDR1 SGDLS, CDR2 YYNGEE. The CDR3 DNA follows: TGTGCCAGCAGCGTAGGGCAGAACACCGGGGAGCTGTTTTTT. Translating it yields CASSVGQNTGELFF.

This clonotype has at least ten counts. The chain couples TRBV27 to TRBJ2-6; 8 bases align to TRBD1. V lost 4 bases, J lost 0 bases, and 5 bases stayed unmatched. CDR1 and CDR2 (germline): MNHEY, SMNVEV (reference sequence). The CDR3 totals 17 residues. The CDR3 loop is CASSSTGASSGANVLTF. The CDR3 DNA follows: TGTGCCAGCAGTTCGACAGGGGCCAGCTCTGGGGCCAACGTCCTGACTTTC.

V gene TRBV4-3 combines with J gene TRBJ2-3, with D perhaps TRBD2 (6 bases). Germline loops: CDR1 LGHNA, CDR2 YSLEER. CDR3 size: 16 residues. The V gene lost 1 base and the J gene lost 1 base, with 12 bases spanning the gap. CDR3 nucleotides: TGCGCCAGCAGCCAAGGACGGAGGGCCGGCACAGATACGCAGTATTTT. Residues: CASSQGRRAGTDTQYF.

The rearrangement joins TRBV2 to TRBJ2-7, with D unclear. There are 15 residues in the CDR3. Germline CDR1 reads SNHLY; CDR2 reads FYNNEI. Trimming stripped 5 bases from V and 3 bases from J, with 17 bases between. The CDR3 reads CASSLRTGPIYEQYF. In DNA form, the CDR3 reads TGTGCCAGCAGTCTCCGTACCGGGCCGATCTACGAGCAGTACTTC.

The sample holds a few counts of this clonotype. V gene TRBV21-1 combines with J gene TRBJ2-5; the table's D call TRBD2 went unverified against the DNA. TRBV21-1 corresponds to a pseudogene. CDR3 size: 15 residues. The CDR3 loop is CASSLFGLATKTQYF. The CDR3, as DNA: TGTGCCAGCAGCCTCTTCGGACTAGCAACGAAGACCCAGTACTTC.

The chain links TRBV6-5 to TRBJ1-2, with D maybe TRBD1 (5 bases). This CDR3 has 12 amino acids. With 8 bases removed from V and 8 bases from J, the gap between germline ends came to 15 bases. CDR1 is MNHEY, CDR2 SVGAGI, per germline. In DNA form, the CDR3 reads TGTGCCAGCGGTGCTCGCAGGGAGGGCTACACCTTC. As protein: CASGARREGYTF.

This clonotype has a single count. V and J are TRBV7-2 and TRBJ1-4; tentative D call: TRBD1 (5 bases). V lost 3 bases, J lost 6 bases, and 11 bases lay in between. CDR1 SGHTA and CDR2 FQGNSA come from the germline V gene. The CDR3 covers 14 residues. In nucleotides, the CDR3 is TGTGCCAGCAGCTTGGGGGAGAAAGATGAAAAACTGTTTTTT. Amino acid sequence: CASSLGEKDEKLFF.

Remarks on this clonotype: Given a much more abundant clone one base away, this may be a read error. The V gene is TRBV30, the J gene TRBJ1-1; the match to TRBD1 covers 7 bases. CDR1 and CDR2 (germline): GTSNPN, SVGIG (reference sequence). The CDR3 has 14 amino acids. CDR3 residues: CAWTRGQSNTEGFF. CDR3 DNA: TGTGCCTGGACACGGGGACAGTCGAACACTGAAGGTTTCTTT.

This clonotype turned up a few times. The chain is built from TRBV20-1 and TRBJ2-3; D possibly corresponds to TRBD2 (6 bases). Germline CDR1 and CDR2: DFQATT and SNEGSKA (reference sequence). The length of the CDR3 is 16 residues. Trimming cost V 4 bases and J 6 bases, with 23 bases left between them. The CDR3 spells CSATQDYIYPQDTQYF. As DNA, the CDR3 is TGCAGTGCTACCCAGGACTATATCTATCCCCAGGATACGCAGTATTTT.

The rearrangement links TRBV29-1 to TRBJ1-1; D gene ambiguous. CDR1 and CDR2 (germline): SQVTM, ANQGSEA. The CDR3 is 14 residues long. Trimming pared 6 bases from V and 5 bases from J, leaving 19 bases between. This CDR3 reads CSVEYGRRGTEAFF. The CDR3 DNA reads as TGCAGCGTCGAATACGGGAGGCGGGGAACTGAAGCTTTCTTT.

The rearrangement links TRBV7-2 to TRBJ2-7, with D maybe TRBD1 (6 bases). Per germline, CDR1 SGHTA and CDR2 FQGNSA. This CDR3 region has 16 residues. Trimming left V 2 bases short and J 0 bases short, with 14 bases between. The CDR3 loop is CASSLTLGDNSYEQYF. CDR3 nucleotides: TGTGCCAGCAGCTTAACGTTGGGGGACAACTCCTACGAGCAGTACTTC.